This T cell receptor beta chain is from a study of blood T cell repertoires in COVID-19. Clones were sequenced by immunoSEQ multiplex PCR, and TCRdb holds only the in-frame ones, with some missing. The sample holds about 140,000 clones, around nine tenths seen once. This clone was counted a single time. From germline, CDR1 is SGHTA and CDR2 FQGTGA. Trimming stripped 5 bases from V and 1 base from J, with 15 bases between. This CDR3 is 15 amino acids long. The sequenced material came from peripheral blood. The chain combines TRBV7-3 with TRBJ2-7; a possible D gene is TRBD2 (5 bases). The sequence was obtained from a man aged 50 to 59 with active or convalescent COVID-19. CDR3 in amino acids: CASSPAADLSYEQYF. CDR3 nucleotides: TGTGCCAGCAGCCCAGCGGCGGATTTATCCTACGAGCAGTACTTC.